This is a list of T cell receptor beta chains from one sample in a study of blood T cell repertoires in COVID-19. The data were produced by immunoSEQ multiplex PCR, yet TCRdb's version contains in-frame clones alone and is incomplete. The data contain 130,000 or so clones, 75% to 90% of them singletons. The sample consisted of peripheral blood. All receptors derive from a human donor in a cohort sampled during active COVID-19. Both conserved end residues are part of each CDR3. A D gene is named only where the DNA matches it firmly. Not every row has a clone size; where given, it reads once, few, many or a size class.

V gene,J gene,D gene,clone size,CDR3 protein,CDR3 DNA
TRBV7-2,TRBJ2-7,TRBD2,-,CASSKSSGAGEQYF,TGTGCCAGCAGCAAATCTAGCGGGGCGGGGGAGCAGTACTTC
TRBV5-1,TRBJ1-2,-,-,CASSLGSGHGYTF,TGCGCCAGCAGCTTGGGGAGCGGGCATGGCTACACCTTC
TRBV2,TRBJ1-5,-,few,CASSPSGPQHF,TGTGCCAGCAGCCCAAGCGGTCCCCAGCATTTT
TRBV7-2,TRBJ2-5,TRBD2,many,CATRDKRGGQETQYF,TGTGCCACAAGGGACAAGCGGGGGGGACAAGAGACCCAGTACTTC
TRBV27,TRBJ2-1,TRBD1,few,CASSLSMGIQGANNEQFF,TGTGCCAGCAGTTTATCGATGGGCATACAGGGGGCAAACAATGAGCAGTTCTTC
TRBV4-1,TRBJ2-1,TRBD2,once,CASSPSGGEYNEQFF,TGCGCCAGCAGCCCTAGCGGGGGGGAATACAATGAGCAGTTCTTC
TRBV9,TRBJ1-1,-,once,CASSHGDPRTEAFF,TGTGCCAGCAGCCACGGCGACCCGAGGACTGAAGCTTTCTTT
TRBV6-6,TRBJ2-1,-,-,CASTEVNEQFF,TGTGCCAGCACTGAGGTAAATGAGCAGTTCTTC
TRBV9,TRBJ2-5,-,-,CASSAGGPGETQYF,TGTGCCAGCAGCGCCGGGGGGCCCGGGGAGACCCAGTACTTC
TRBV25-1,TRBJ1-5,TRBD1,-,CASSGQGTGQPQHF,TGTGCCAGCAGTGGACAGGGGACGGGGCAGCCCCAGCATTTT
TRBV7-2,TRBJ1-2,-,-,CASSKGKEREGYTF,TGTGCCAGCAGCAAAGGGAAGGAACGGGAGGGCTACACCTTC
TRBV6-5,TRBJ1-2,-,-,CASRSSPLYGYTF,TGTGCCAGCAGATCTTCCCCACTCTATGGCTACACCTTC
TRBV30,TRBJ2-5,TRBD1,few,CAWHQTGGQETQYF,TGTGCCTGGCACCAGACAGGGGGACAAGAGACCCAGTACTTC
TRBV30,TRBJ1-1,-,-,CAWSYGGTEAFF,TGTGCCTGGAGTTACGGTGGCACTGAAGCTTTCTTT
TRBV30,TRBJ2-5,TRBD2,-,CAWSEGTTSGTQYF,TGTGCCTGGAGTGAGGGGACTACCTCTGGGACCCAGTACTTC
TRBV28,TRBJ1-2,-,-,CASRRGSYGYTF,TGTGCCAGCAGGCGGGGATCCTATGGCTACACCTTC
TRBV7-2,TRBJ2-1,TRBD2,-,CASSSIAGGPGNEQFF,TGTGCCAGCAGCTCAATAGCGGGAGGGCCTGGAAATGAGCAGTTCTTC
TRBV6-6,TRBJ2-3,TRBD1,-,CASSLPGQGADTQYF,TGTGCCAGCAGTTTGCCGGGACAGGGGGCAGATACGCAGTATTTT
TRBV7-8,TRBJ1-2,-,-,CASSLGGANYGYTF,TGTGCCAGCAGCTTAGGGGGAGCTAACTATGGCTACACCTTC